This TCR beta chain emerged from a study of blood T cell repertoires in COVID-19. TCRdb keeps only in-frame clones here, not all; method: immunoSEQ multiplex PCR. The sample comprises 200,000 to 250,000 clones, about four fifths of which are singletons, and about 6.6% rests with the top ten. The study recruited people aged roughly 18 to 89 years across 24 US areas. Clinical history as reported by participants underpinned cohort assignment. What the recovered Cohort 3 donors had was two negative PCRs, clearance, or symptom resolution. This clonotype was obtained from a woman aged 35 to 49 who had recovered from COVID-19. The sequencing input was PBMCs or T cells enriched from blood (not recorded which).

CDR3 nucleotides: TGTGCCAGCAGTGGGGCGGGGACTAGCGGGGTCTACGAGCAGTACGTC. It is translated as CASSGAGTSGVYEQYV. This chain joins TRBV25-1 and TRBJ2-7, with 13 bases matching TRBD2. Trimming cost V 4 bases and J 3 bases; bases outside gene matches: 6. Germline V gives CDR1 MGHDK, CDR2 SYGVNS. The CDR3 has 16 amino acids.